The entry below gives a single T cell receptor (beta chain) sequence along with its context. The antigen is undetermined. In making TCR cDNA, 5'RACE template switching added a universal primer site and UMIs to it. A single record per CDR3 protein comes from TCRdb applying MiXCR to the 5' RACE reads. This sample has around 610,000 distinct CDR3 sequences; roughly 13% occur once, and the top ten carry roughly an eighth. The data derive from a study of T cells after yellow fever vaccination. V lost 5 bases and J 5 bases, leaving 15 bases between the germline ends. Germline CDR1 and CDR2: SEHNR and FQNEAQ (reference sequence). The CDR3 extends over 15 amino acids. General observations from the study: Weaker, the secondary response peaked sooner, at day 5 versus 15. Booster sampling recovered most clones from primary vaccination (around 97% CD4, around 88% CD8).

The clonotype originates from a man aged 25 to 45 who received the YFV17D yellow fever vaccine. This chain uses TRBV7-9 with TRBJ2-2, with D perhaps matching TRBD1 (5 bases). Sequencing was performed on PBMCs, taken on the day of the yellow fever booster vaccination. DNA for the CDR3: TGTGCCAGCAGCCCTATTCAGGGTAATACCGGGGAGCTGTTTTTT. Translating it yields CASSPIQGNTGELFF. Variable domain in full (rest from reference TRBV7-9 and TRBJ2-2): DTGVSQNPRHKITKRGQNVTFRCDPISEHNRLYWYRQTLGQGPEFLTYFQNEAQLEKSRLLSDRFSAERPKGSFSTLEIQRTEQGDSAMYLCASSPIQGNTGELFFGEGSRLTVL.